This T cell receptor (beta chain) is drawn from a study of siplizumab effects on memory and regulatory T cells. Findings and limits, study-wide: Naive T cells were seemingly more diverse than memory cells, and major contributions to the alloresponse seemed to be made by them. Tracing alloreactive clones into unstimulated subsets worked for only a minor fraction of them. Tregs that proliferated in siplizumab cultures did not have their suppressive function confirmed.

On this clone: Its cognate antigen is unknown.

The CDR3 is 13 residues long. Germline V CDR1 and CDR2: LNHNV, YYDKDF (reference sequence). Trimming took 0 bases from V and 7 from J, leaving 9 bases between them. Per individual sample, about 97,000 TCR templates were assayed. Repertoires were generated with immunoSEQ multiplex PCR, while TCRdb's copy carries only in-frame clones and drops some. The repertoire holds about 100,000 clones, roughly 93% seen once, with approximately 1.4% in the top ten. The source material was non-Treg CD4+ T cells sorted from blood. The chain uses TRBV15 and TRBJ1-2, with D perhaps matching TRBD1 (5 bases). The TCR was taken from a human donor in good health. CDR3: CATSRDTGGGYTF. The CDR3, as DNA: TGTGCCACCAGCAGAGATACGGGGGGTGGCTACACCTTC. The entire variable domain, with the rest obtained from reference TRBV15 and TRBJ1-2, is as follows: DAMVIQNPRYQVTQFGKPVTLSCSQTLNHNVMYWYQQKSSQAPKLLFHYYDKDFNNEADTPDNFQSRRPNTSFCFLDIRSPGLGDTAMYLCATSRDTGGGYTFGSGTRLTVV.